This T cell receptor beta chain was captured by sequencing in a study of cytomegalovirus exposure and HLA in healthy donors. A note on this clone: Antigen: not known.

Primers for the PCR totalled 60 Vbeta and 13 Jbeta. Per the original data handling: An analysis performed later counted roughly 80 million unique TCR beta chains (approximately 10 million of them shared). Data came from immunoSEQ multiplex PCR; TCRdb stores just in-frame clones and leaves some out. The V and J calls and clone size were taken over from that table, and D and trimming were inferred from the DNA. The data show approximately 120,000 clones, and the top ten clones hold over 2%. The CDR3 contains 15 residues. The V end lost 0 bases, the J end lost 4 bases, and 11 bases lay between the germline ends. CDR1 and CDR2 from the germline V gene are SGDLS and YYNGEE. Study findings and constraints: The classifier reportedly diagnosed cytomegalovirus status with high sensitivity and specificity.

The receptor's source is a man between 35 and 55 years old in good health and CMV-seronegative. The chain couples TRBV9 to TRBJ2-1, with a weak D call TRBD1 (6 bases). Material: PBMCs. The CDR3 DNA reads TGTGCCAGCAGCGTAGTCGGGGACAAATACAATGAGCAGTTCTTC. Translation: CASSVVGDKYNEQFF.